This TCR beta chain was recorded in a study of T cell responses to AZD1222 COVID-19 vaccine. With regard to this clone: Its antigen is currently unknown.

Study-wide findings and caveats: Reportedly, close to half of spike-specific TCRs are directed against unmutated variant regions. Just 5 or 6 AZD1222 recipients tested seropositive at baseline. Spike as a whole was targeted by vaccine-associated CD4 TCRs, dominant at 160-218 and 743-854. The donors showed a predominance of white British ancestry and of females, with possible underestimation of clonal diversity.

TCRdb keeps only in-frame clones here, not all; method: immunoSEQ multiplex PCR. Of tens of thousands of clones in the sample, 92% were seen once. The V end lost 5 bases, the J end lost 5 bases, and 19 bases lay between the germline ends. The CDR3 is made up of 16 amino acids. Germline CDR1 SGHVS, CDR2 FNYEAQ. The receptor was derived from an adult who received the AZD1222 COVID-19 vaccine. The chain is built from TRBV7-6 and TRBJ2-1, with D perhaps TRBD2 (7 bases). The sequencing used peripheral blood, collected 28 days after the second AZD1222 dose. CDR3 residues: CASSGGAGHHNNEQFF. CDR3 nucleotide sequence: TGTGCCAGCAGCGGGGGAGCGGGACACCACAACAATGAGCAGTTCTTC.